This TCR beta chain comes out of a study of T cell responses to AZD1222 COVID-19 vaccine. General study findings and limits: Of the AZD1222 recipients, only five to seven were seropositive at baseline.

Of note for this clone: Its antigen is unidentified.

Germline CDR1 MNHEY, CDR2 SVGAGI. The ends were cut back, 6 bases at V and 3 bases at J, with 9 bases in the middle. The CDR3 is made up of 13 amino acids. Sequenced by immunoSEQ multiplex PCR; TCRdb stores in-frame clones only, minus some. The repertoire holds about 200,000 clones, with 93% as singletons. This chain connects TRBV6-5 to TRBJ1-5; TRBD1 is a possible D gene (6 bases). This clonotype was obtained from an adult in good health. The sequences come from peripheral blood, collected on day 0 of MenACWY control vaccination. CDR3 residues: CASSGQINQPQHF. CDR3 bases: TGTGCCAGCAGCGGACAGATCAATCAGCCCCAGCATTTT.